These 16 T cell receptor beta chains were all obtained from the same sample, sequenced in a study of T cell responses to AZD1222 COVID-19 vaccine. The protocol was immunoSEQ multiplex PCR, while the TCRdb copy is restricted to in-frame clones and leaves out a portion. This sample carries around 140,000 clones, about 93% of them seen once, and the ten largest clones take more than 4.5%. The starting material was peripheral blood, obtained on day 0 of AZD1222 vaccination. Receptors originate from an adult in good health.

V usage is TRBV19 and J usage is TRBJ2-7; 7 nucleotides match TRBD1. Losses at the gene ends were 5 bases for V and 2 bases for J; bases not matched to a gene: 6. CDR3 size: 14 residues. Looked up from germline, CDR1 is LNHDA and CDR2 is SQIVND (reference sequence). The CDR3 sequence: CASSGQVHPYEQYF. CDR3 coding DNA: TGTGCCAGTAGTGGACAGGTACACCCCTACGAGCAGTACTTC.

The chain links TRBV18 to TRBJ1-4; D is uncertain. This CDR3 is 12 amino acids long. Trimming shortened V by 6 bases and J by 8 bases, and 10 bases separated the two germline ends. Germline lookup yields CDR1 KGHSH and CDR2 LQKENI. The CDR3 loop reads CASSPEREKLFF. The DNA for the CDR3 is TGTGCCAGCTCCCCCGAACGGGAAAAACTGTTTTTT.

The rearrangement uses TRBV5-5 and TRBJ1-6; 8 bases are shared with TRBD1. Germline loops: CDR1 SGHKS, CDR2 YYEKEE (reference sequence). Trimming at V came to 0 bases and at J to 10 bases, leaving 6 bases not matched to a gene. The CDR3 extends over 15 amino acids. The CDR3 DNA is TGTGCCAGCAGCTTGGTTGGACAGGGCGTATCACCCCTCCACTTT. It yields the protein CASSLVGQGVSPLHF.

This CDR3 is CASSLGLGRSYEQYF. DNA of the CDR3: TGTGCCAGCAGCTTAGGCTTGGGCCGCTCCTACGAGCAGTACTTC. This sequence joins TRBV7-8 and TRBJ2-7; D is ambiguous. The CDR3 is made up of 15 amino acids. Germline V gene data show CDR1 as SGHVS and CDR2 as FQNEAQ. Trimming took off 1 base at V and 0 bases at J, with 10 bases between the two ends.

The genes are TRBV5-5 and TRBJ2-7, with D perhaps matching TRBD2 (5 bases). V lost 3 bases to trimming and J lost 1 base, with 23 bases between them. Per germline, CDR1 SGHKS and CDR2 YYEKEE (reference sequence). This CDR3 has 18 residues. DNA of the CDR3: TGTGCCAGCAGCTCGACGTCTTTTTATCGGGGAAGATCCTACGAGCAGTACTTC. Residues: CASSSTSFYRGRSYEQYF.

Written as DNA, the CDR3 is TGTGCCTGGAGTTGGGGGGTAGGTGTGGGCAATCAGCCCCAGCATTTT. Translated: CAWSWGVGVGNQPQHF. The rearrangement links TRBV30 to TRBJ1-5; a weak D match, TRBD1 (5 bases). Deletions cut 2 bases from V and 2 bases from J, with 16 bases between. Per germline, CDR1 GTSNPN and CDR2 SVGIG (reference sequence). This CDR3 has 16 residues.

The rearrangement links TRBV18 to TRBJ1-2; 10 nucleotides align to TRBD1. The CDR3 is made up of 17 amino acids. Trimming cost V 0 bases and J 2 bases; bases outside gene matches: 6. CDR1 is KGHSH and CDR2 is LQKENI in the germline V gene. In DNA form, the CDR3 reads TGTGCCAGCTCACCACCAGGGACAGGGGAGAAAAACTATGGCTACACCTTC. This sequence encodes CASSPPGTGEKNYGYTF.

The chain uses TRBV3-1 (or the pseudogene TRBV3-2) and TRBJ1-3, with TRBD1 as a possible D gene (6 bases). V dropped 4 bases and J dropped 2 bases, with 15 bases sitting between them. This CDR3 is built from 16 residues. Germline CDR1 and CDR2: LGHDT and YNNKEL (reference sequence). CDR3 region: CASSLKGGTPGNTIYF. In DNA form, the CDR3 reads TGTGCCAGCAGCCTAAAGGGGGGGACTCCTGGAAACACCATATATTTT.

The chain recombines TRBV28 with TRBJ2-7, with 8 bases identical to TRBD1. Germline loops: CDR1 MDHEN, CDR2 SYDVKM. The CDR3 length is 13 residues. The V gene end was trimmed by 2 bases and the J gene end by 3 bases; junction bases not matched to a gene: 0. The CDR3 nucleotides are TGTGCCAGCAGTTTAGGACAGGGCTACGAGCAGTACTTC. Protein product: CASSLGQGYEQYF.

The chain links TRBV4-1 to TRBJ1-5; unclear D gene. V was pared by 3 bases and J by 6 bases, with 12 bases between. CDR1 MGHRA and CDR2 YSYEKL come from the germline V gene. The CDR3 has 14 residues. CDR3 bases: TGCGCCAGCAGCCATAAGTTTAAAGGTCAGCCCCAGCATTTT. Translating gives CASSHKFKGQPQHF.

This rearrangement joins TRBV30 to TRBJ1-1; D unclear. CDR3 length equals 12 residues. Germline CDR1 and CDR2: GTSNPN and SVGIG (reference sequence). Trimming took off 1 base at V and 0 bases at J, with 3 bases between the two ends. CDR3 protein: CAWSGMNTEAFF. Written as DNA, the CDR3 is TGTGCCTGGAGTGGAATGAACACTGAAGCTTTCTTT. The full variable domain, rest sourced from reference TRBV30 and TRBJ1-1, is SQTIHQWPATLVQPVGSPLSLECTVEGTSNPNLYWYRQAAGRGLQLLFYSVGIGQISSEVPQNLSASRPQDRQFILSSKKLLLSDSGFYLCAWSGMNTEAFFGQGTRLTVV.

The chain carries TRBV28 and TRBJ1-5, with a possible D match to TRBD1 (5 bases). This CDR3 is built from 17 residues. CDR1 MDHEN and CDR2 SYDVKM come from the germline V gene. V shed 6 bases and J shed 4 bases, with 22 bases lying between them. The CDR3 DNA is TGTGCCAGCAGCCCTATAACGGGACCCGCCAAAAATCAGCCCCAGCATTTT. This translates into CASSPITGPAKNQPQHF.

The chain carries TRBV3-1 (or the pseudogene TRBV3-2) and TRBJ2-7, with D maybe TRBD1 (5 bases). This CDR3 region has 13 residues. The germline V and J ends were trimmed by 3 bases and 3 bases, with 9 bases remaining between them. Germline CDR1 is LGHDT and CDR2 is YNNKEL (reference sequence). As DNA, the CDR3 is TGTGCCAGCAGCCAGGCAGGGCTCTACGAGCAGTACTTC. It codes for CASSQAGLYEQYF.

The chain employs TRBV6-5 and TRBJ2-1; 7 nucleotides match TRBD2. This CDR3 has 13 residues. V shed 6 bases, J shed 4 bases, and the junction held 3 bases outside the gene matches. Germline CDR1 and CDR2: MNHEY and SVGAGI. CDR3 residues: CASRSGAYNEQFF. CDR3 DNA: TGTGCCAGCAGGAGCGGGGCGTACAATGAGCAGTTCTTC.

The chain recombines TRBV27 with TRBJ1-2; D might be TRBD1 (5 bases). Trimming left V 5 bases short and J 8 bases short, with 18 bases between. The germline CDR1 and CDR2 sequences are MNHEY and SMNVEV (reference sequence). The CDR3 extends over 14 amino acids. Here the CDR3 reads CASSPGRGAQGYTF. In nucleotides, the CDR3 is TGTGCCAGCAGTCCCGGTAGGGGCGCTCAGGGCTACACCTTC.

The V and J genes are TRBV19 and TRBJ1-5; D unresolved. V lost 6 bases, J lost 5 bases, and 17 bases lay in between. CDR3 length: 15 amino acids. The germline CDR1 and CDR2 sequences are LNHDA and SQIVND (reference sequence). The CDR3 sequence is CASSLSRGIYQPQHF. The CDR3 DNA reads as TGTGCCAGTAGCCTTAGCCGGGGAATTTATCAGCCCCAGCATTTT.